The subject of this entry is one T cell receptor beta chain. PCR involved 60 Vbeta and 13 Jbeta primers. Method: immunoSEQ multiplex PCR; TCRdb's copy keeps in-frame clones and lacks some. The sample comprises 90,000 to 150,000 clones, 80% of which are singletons, and under 0.3% rests with the top ten. There are 19 residues in the CDR3. Germline CDR1 reads SGHVS; CDR2 reads FNYEAQ. V lost 0 bases and J lost 5; bases outside the gene matches: 9. The data originate from a study of cytomegalovirus exposure and HLA in healthy donors. The clonotype was recovered from a man aged 45-65 years in good health and CMV-seronegative. The sequenced material came from PBMCs. This sequence joins TRBV7-6 and TRBJ2-3; 15 bases align to TRBD2. The CDR3 is CASSLAGTSGGPQRDTQYF. CDR3 nucleotides: TGTGCCAGCAGCTTAGCCGGGACTAGCGGGGGGCCCCAGCGAGATACGCAGTATTTT.